This T cell receptor (beta chain) was sequenced for a study of CD8+CD57+ T cells in acquired aplastic anemia. Whole-study context: Across the sorted CD4+ and CD8+ cells, DNA amounts averaged about 3.1 ug.

Profiles of TCR beta VDJ and CDR3 were generated from a genomic DNA template. Via MiXCR, TCRdb re-called the reads, giving one row per CDR3 protein. The sample consists of some 280,000 distinct CDR3 sequences, roughly three fifths of them appearing once. The CDR3 extends over 17 amino acids. Germline V lookup: CDR1 SEHNR, CDR2 FQNEAQ (reference sequence). V shed 5 bases and J 4 bases; nucleotides not matched to a gene: 11. Sequenced sample: sorted CD4+, CD8+, or CD8+CD57+ T cells (not recorded which) from PBMCs. The source of this sequence is a human donor with severe aplastic anemia or a healthy control (not recorded which). The chain uses TRBV7-9 and TRBJ2-5; 12 bases fit TRBD2. The CDR3 reads CASSTRRLAGEGETQYF. Written as DNA, the CDR3 is TGTGCCAGCAGCACTAGAAGACTAGCGGGGGAAGGAGAGACCCAGTACTTC.